Below, 16 T cell receptor beta chains from the same sample are listed, as sequenced in a study of blood T cell repertoires in COVID-19. The protocol was immunoSEQ multiplex PCR, while the TCRdb copy is restricted to in-frame clones and leaves out a portion. The sample holds roughly 140,000 clones, roughly 84% seen once. The sample taken for sequencing was PBMCs or T cells enriched from blood (not recorded which). The origin of the receptors is a man aged 50-60 years in a cohort exposed to, infected with or recovered from COVID-19 (not recorded which).

This rearrangement joins TRBV5-6 to TRBJ2-5; possible D gene TRBD2, 6 bases. Germline loops: CDR1 SGHDT, CDR2 YYEEEE. The CDR3 has 14 amino acids. V shed 4 bases and J shed 1 base, with 11 bases lying between them. The CDR3 loop reads CASSLEGLQETQYF. CDR3 nucleotides: TGTGCCAGCAGCCTGGAGGGACTCCAAGAGACCCAGTACTTC.

The V call is TRBV3-1 (or the pseudogene TRBV3-2), the J call TRBJ2-1; D might be TRBD2 (5 bases). CDR3 length equals 14 residues. Germline lookup yields CDR1 LGHDT and CDR2 YNNKEL (reference sequence). The V end was cut by 1 base, the J end by 5 bases, with 9 bases between. The CDR3 nucleotides read TGTGCCAGCAGCCAAGGGACTCAGAACAATGAGCAGTTCTTC. Protein product: CASSQGTQNNEQFF.

V is TRBV24-1 and J is TRBJ2-3; D gene unclear. The CDR3 totals 13 residues. Trimming pared 3 bases from V and 8 bases from J, leaving 11 bases between. Germline V CDR1 and CDR2: KGHDR, SFDVKD. CDR3 sequence reads: CATSDLRFGTQYF. As DNA, the CDR3 is TGTGCCACCAGTGATCTCAGGTTCGGTACGCAGTATTTT.

The chain combines TRBV9 with TRBJ2-7, with D perhaps matching TRBD2 (5 bases). V gave up 0 bases and J gave up 3 bases, with 10 bases separating them. Germline loops: CDR1 SGDLS, CDR2 YYNGEE. This CDR3 contains 14 residues. The CDR3 reads CASSVADLDYEQYF. CDR3 nucleotides: TGTGCCAGCAGCGTAGCGGACTTGGACTACGAGCAGTACTTC.

The chain uses TRBV11-2 and TRBJ1-1, with D unclear. The CDR3 sequence is 11 residues long. Trimming removed 5 bases from V and 3 bases from J, with 4 bases in between. Germline lookup yields CDR1 SGHAT and CDR2 FQNNGV. In DNA, the CDR3 is TGTGCCAGCAGCCTCGACACTGAAGCTTTCTTT. Residues: CASSLDTEAFF.

The CDR3 DNA is TGTGCCAGCAGACATACCTCTGATTCACCCCTCCACTTT. Amino acid sequence: CASRHTSDSPLHF. V is TRBV9 and J is TRBJ1-6; no clear D. Trimming removed 5 bases from V and 8 bases from J, with 11 bases in between. Per the germline V gene, CDR1 is SGDLS and CDR2 is YYNGEE. This CDR3 has 13 residues.

The V and J genes are TRBV24-1 and TRBJ2-2; TRBD2 matches at 12 bases. From germline, CDR1 is KGHDR and CDR2 SFDVKD. V shed 4 bases, J shed 4 bases, and the junction held 3 bases outside the gene matches. The CDR3 length is 16 residues. CDR3 amino acids: CATSDPSGRATGELFF. Written as DNA, the CDR3 is TGTGCCACCAGTGACCCTAGCGGGAGGGCCACCGGGGAGCTGTTTTTT.

This clone was detected once. The chain joins TRBV3-1 (or the pseudogene TRBV3-2) to TRBJ2-4; no reliable D call. The CDR3 is made up of 15 amino acids. The V and J ends lost 1 base and 3 bases respectively, with 10 bases between them. Germline CDR1 reads LGHDT; CDR2 reads YNNKEL (reference sequence). The CDR3: CASSQAGIGKNIQYF. Written as DNA, the CDR3 is TGTGCCAGCAGCCAAGCAGGCATTGGCAAAAACATTCAGTACTTC.

J is TRBJ1-6 and V is TRBV21-1; the table assigns TRBD1, which was not confirmed against the DNA. TRBV21-1 is reported as a pseudogene. This CDR3 is 18 amino acids long. DNA of the CDR3: TGTGCCAGCAGCAACGGTATGACAGGACGTGACGCTAATTCACCCCTCCACTTT. Its translation: CASSNGMTGRDANSPLHF.

The genes are TRBV7-2 and TRBJ2-2, with TRBD2 as a possible D gene (6 bases). The V gene lost 3 bases and the J gene lost 0 bases, with 11 bases spanning the gap. The CDR3 runs to 16 residues. Germline V gene lookup returns CDR1 SGHTA and CDR2 FQGNSA. CDR3 region: CASSFIAGSNTGELFF. The CDR3 DNA reads as TGTGCCAGCAGCTTCATTGCGGGGTCGAACACCGGGGAGCTGTTTTTT.

The V call is TRBV28, the J call TRBJ1-4, with TRBD1 identical over 8 bases. V trimming: 6 bases; J trimming: 8 bases; junction bases outside the gene matches: 8. The CDR3 covers 14 residues. The V gene's germline CDR1 is MDHEN and CDR2 SYDVKM. The CDR3, as DNA: TGTGCCAGCAGGAACCAGGGGGCTCCGGAAAAACTGTTTTTT. Encoded protein: CASRNQGAPEKLFF. Together with reference TRBV28 and TRBJ1-4, the CDR3 gives the full variable domain: DVKVTQSSRYLVKRTGEKVFLECVQDMDHENMFWYRQDPGLGLRLIYFSYDVKMKEKGDIPEGYSVSREKKERFSLILESASTNQTSMYLCASRNQGAPEKLFFGSGTQLSVL.

The chain links TRBV6-1 to TRBJ2-1, with a weak D call TRBD1 (5 bases). The CDR3 is 17 residues long. The germline CDR1 and CDR2 sequences are MNHNS and SASEGT. V lost 1 base, J lost 5 bases, and 18 bases lay in between. CDR3 in amino acids: CASSEEVFGQGDNEQFF. The CDR3 DNA follows: TGTGCCAGCAGTGAAGAAGTATTCGGACAAGGGGACAATGAGCAGTTCTTC.

The CDR3 DNA sequence: TGTGCCAGCCGGGACAGCAATAATTCACCCCTCCACTTT. It specifies CASRDSNNSPLHF. J is TRBJ1-6 and V is TRBV6-4; 7 bases match TRBD1. V lost 8 bases, J lost 5 bases, and 3 bases stayed unmatched. Germline V lookup: CDR1 MRHNA, CDR2 SNTAGT. The CDR3 length is 13 residues.

This chain joins TRBV18 and TRBJ2-7; 8 positions match TRBD1. Germline CDR1 KGHSH, CDR2 LQKENI. The CDR3 extends over 13 amino acids. Germline trimming cut 6 bases from V and 6 bases from J; bases unmatched to any gene: 7. The CDR3 sequence: CASSGDRSGEQYF. CDR3 in DNA: TGTGCCAGCTCGGGGGACAGGTCAGGCGAGCAGTACTTC.

V usage is TRBV4-3 and J usage is TRBJ2-2; 7 positions match TRBD2. Germline CDR1 is LGHNA and CDR2 is YSLEER. The V segment lost 0 bases and the J segment 5 bases; nucleotides outside the gene matches: 0. This CDR3 has 14 amino acids. The CDR3, as DNA: TGCGCCAGCAGCCAAGAGCGGGGGACCGGGGAGCTGTTTTTT. This translates into CASSQERGTGELFF.

This chain links TRBV30 with TRBJ1-4, with 9 positions matching TRBD1. The CDR3 is 14 amino acids. CDR1 and CDR2 (germline): GTSNPN, SVGIG (reference sequence). V dropped 3 bases and J dropped 7; count of bases not matched to a gene: 6. The CDR3 sequence: CAWRATGGGEKLFF. The CDR3 nucleotides read TGTGCCTGGAGAGCGACAGGGGGTGGTGAAAAACTGTTTTTT.